Following are 14 T cell receptor beta chains from one sample sequenced in a study of blood T cell repertoires in COVID-19. The protocol was immunoSEQ multiplex PCR, while the TCRdb copy is restricted to in-frame clones and leaves out a portion. The sample shows some 70,000 clones, 75% to 95% of them seen only once. Sequencing input: peripheral blood. These receptors all stem from a human donor with active COVID-19. The donor label of this sample is uncertain.

The CDR3 sequence is CASSQPGQGSGYTF. CDR3 bases: TGTGCCAGCAGCCAACCGGGACAGGGCAGTGGCTACACCTTC. The V gene is TRBV7-2, the J gene TRBJ1-2, with TRBD1 matching over 9 bases. Germline CDR1 is SGHTA and CDR2 is FQGNSA. The CDR3 loop spans 14 amino acids. Losses at the gene ends were 5 bases for V and 7 bases for J; bases not matched to a gene: 8.

The J gene is TRBJ2-7, the V gene TRBV6-2 or TRBV6-3, with 12 bases lining up with TRBD2. Losses at the gene ends were 1 base for V and 2 bases for J; bases not matched to a gene: 9. CDR3 size: 18 residues. CDR1 MNHEY and CDR2 SVGEGT come from the germline V gene. CDR3 nucleotides: TGTGCCAGCAGTTACTTCCGGACTAGCGGGATGAGTGCCTACGAGCAGTACTTC. Protein sequence: CASSYFRTSGMSAYEQYF.

J is TRBJ1-1 and V is TRBV11-3; D is uncertain. CDR3 length: 13 amino acids. Between the trimmed V and J ends, which lost 5 bases and 3 bases, there was a span of 10 bases. CDR1 SGHNT and CDR2 YENEEA come from the germline V gene. The CDR3 region has the DNA TGTGCCAGCAGCGGGAGCGGGTACACTGAAGCTTTCTTT. This translates into CASSGSGYTEAFF.

This clone was counted once. The V gene is TRBV10-2, the J gene TRBJ1-5; D might be TRBD1 (6 bases). The CDR3 loop spans 14 amino acids. Germline CDR1 is WSHSY and CDR2 is SAAADI. The V end lost 2 bases, the J end lost 5 bases, and 10 bases lay between the germline ends. The CDR3 is CASSERTVDQPQHF. The CDR3 region has the DNA TGCGCCAGCAGTGAGCGGACAGTGGATCAGCCCCAGCATTTT.

The chain recombines TRBV24-1 with TRBJ2-5; D possibly corresponds to TRBD1 (5 bases). V was trimmed by 4 bases and J by 1 base, leaving 15 bases between them. The CDR3 has 16 residues. Per the germline V gene, CDR1 is KGHDR and CDR2 is SFDVKD. The CDR3 loop reads CATSDTSGAAQETQYF. In DNA, the CDR3 is TGTGCCACCAGTGACACCTCTGGGGCAGCCCAAGAGACCCAGTACTTC.

The chain recombines TRBV7-2 with TRBJ2-1; weak D call: TRBD2 (5 bases). CDR1 and CDR2 from the germline V gene are SGHTA and FQGNSA. The CDR3 is made up of 15 amino acids. The V gene lost 1 base and the J gene lost 7 bases, with 14 bases spanning the gap. As DNA, the CDR3 is TGTGCCAGCAGCTTAGTCGGGAAGCTAGGGAATGAGCAGTTCTTC. Residues: CASSLVGKLGNEQFF.

The V and J genes are TRBV28 and TRBJ2-1; unclear D gene. The CDR3 consists of 15 residues. Trimming removed 6 bases from V and 4 bases from J, with 16 bases in between. Germline CDR1 and CDR2: MDHEN and SYDVKM. CDR3 region: CASRGTSAPYNEQFF. The CDR3 DNA reads TGTGCCAGCAGAGGCACGAGCGCGCCTTACAATGAGCAGTTCTTC.

The chain links TRBV25-1 to TRBJ2-5; D might be TRBD2 (6 bases). The germline V gene encodes CDR1 MGHDK and CDR2 SYGVNS. The V gene lost 5 bases and the J gene lost 2 bases, with 9 bases spanning the gap. This CDR3 has 13 amino acids. The CDR3 region has the DNA TGTGCCAGCAGTCTGGGACTTCAAGAGACCCAGTACTTC. It encodes CASSLGLQETQYF.

This clone was detected only once. The chain links TRBV3-1 (or the pseudogene TRBV3-2) to TRBJ1-1; D gene ambiguous. This CDR3 region has 12 residues. V dropped 1 base and J dropped 8 bases, with 8 bases sitting between them. CDR1 is LGHDT and CDR2 is YNNKEL in the germline V gene (reference sequence). CDR3 protein: CASSQAGREAFF. CDR3 nucleotides: TGTGCCAGCAGCCAAGCCGGCAGGGAAGCTTTCTTT.

The gene calls are TRBV7-6 and TRBJ2-1, with D hard to call. The CDR3 spans 13 residues. Trimming shortened V by 5 bases and J by 0 bases, and 5 bases separated the two germline ends. Per the germline V gene, CDR1 is SGHVS and CDR2 is FNYEAQ. The CDR3 region has the DNA TGTGCCAGCAGCACAAGCTCCTACAATGAGCAGTTCTTC. Encoded protein: CASSTSSYNEQFF.

This clone showed up just once. The chain recombines TRBV28 with TRBJ1-2, with 9 positions matching TRBD1. Germline CDR1 reads MDHEN; CDR2 reads SYDVKM. The CDR3 contains 14 residues. V trimming: 4 bases; J trimming: 2 bases; junction bases outside the gene matches: 2. Here the CDR3 DNA reads TGTGCCAGCAGTTACAGGGGGCCCAACTATGGCTACACCTTC. Its translation is CASSYRGPNYGYTF.

This clone was seen once. The gene calls are TRBV24-1 and TRBJ2-6; 7 bases align to TRBD2. Germline V gene data show CDR1 as KGHDR and CDR2 as SFDVKD. The CDR3 consists of 17 residues. Losses at the gene ends were 5 bases for V and 6 bases for J; bases not matched to a gene: 12. The CDR3 loop reads CATSAFGGGPEANVLTF. The CDR3 DNA reads TGTGCCACCAGTGCTTTTGGGGGAGGGCCGGAGGCCAACGTCCTGACTTTC.

The chain couples TRBV28 to TRBJ2-7; 8 bases match TRBD1. Germline lookup yields CDR1 MDHEN and CDR2 SYDVKM. The junction had 12 bases not matched to a gene; V was cut back by 6 bases and J by 5 bases. The CDR3 length is 15 residues. The chain's CDR3 is CASRPGGGTANEQYF. In DNA, the CDR3 is TGTGCCAGCAGGCCAGGGGGCGGGACCGCTAACGAGCAGTACTTC.

The chain's CDR3 is CASSGAGLAGVNEQFF. CDR3 in DNA: TGTGCCAGCAGTGGGGCGGGACTAGCGGGAGTCAATGAGCAGTTCTTC. The chain is built from TRBV9 and TRBJ2-1; 14 bases are shared with TRBD2. CDR3 size: 16 residues. The ends lost 5 bases at V and 6 bases at J; junction bases unmatched: 7. Germline V lookup: CDR1 SGDLS, CDR2 YYNGEE.